This T cell receptor beta chain is drawn from a study of CD8 T cells in ankylosing spondylitis. Overall study results and limits: Disease-linked clones were CD8+ and relatively rare in peripheral blood. A motif in TCR beta, a set of eight highly homologous variants, appeared characteristic of ankylosing spondylitis blood.

The germline gives CDR1 MNHEY, CDR2 SMNVEV (reference sequence). With 5 bases clipped from V and 2 bases from J, the junction kept 15 bases outside the gene matches. This CDR3 has 18 residues. In regard to this clonotype: Its antigen remains unidentified.

Quantitative molecular-barcoded 5'-RACE generated the TCR beta libraries. From the 5' RACE reads, TCRdb called clonotypes with MiXCR, one entry per CDR3 protein. The data contain hundreds of thousands of distinct CDR3 sequences, over 9.5% of them singletons. The sequence derives from a male donor with ankylosing spondylitis. Sequenced sample: blood, either unsorted or a sorted T cell fraction (not recorded which). The chain combines TRBV27 with TRBJ2-7, with 10 bases lining up with TRBD2. The CDR3 sequence: CASSHRGGGGLAAYEQYF. The DNA for the CDR3 is TGTGCCAGCAGTCATAGGGGGGGTGGTGGACTAGCGGCCTACGAGCAGTACTTC.